These T cell receptor beta chains were read from a single sample in a study of T cell repertoires and HLA-DP antigens. No antigen is known for these receptors. Libraries were prepared by immunoSEQ multiplex PCR; TCRdb keeps only in-frame clonotypes and omits some of them. Among over 100,000 clones listed, 85% to 95% were seen once. Sequencing used CD4+ T cells from PBMCs. The receptors shown here come from a woman under 30 in good health and CMV-seronegative. CDR3s leave out the opening cysteine and the closing phenylalanine or tryptophan. Each record gives: V gene, J gene, CDR3 protein.

TRBV4-2	TRBJ2-1	ASTRSDREFGEQF
TRBV5-6	TRBJ1-6	ASSQDRDGSPLH
TRBV7-2	TRBJ1-3	ASSKFRDTVSSGNTIY
TRBV5-1	TRBJ2-3	ASSVKRGTDTQY
TRBV19	TRBJ2-3	ATRPYRDGAFTDTQY
TRBV10-2	TRBJ1-6	ASSRTASSYNSPLH
TRBV6-5	TRBJ2-7	AAAPGALYEQY
TRBV6-5	TRBJ1-1	ASRAEGGMNTEAF
TRBV7-6	TRBJ1-1	ASSLDRNTEAF
TRBV25-1	TRBJ2-7	ASSESRTGLNEQY
TRBV7-2	TRBJ1-2	ASSTRFAGNGYT
TRBV2	TRBJ2-5	ASSTQGNQETQY
TRBV27	TRBJ1-1	ASSRGGRGTEAF
TRBV19	TRBJ2-5	ASSVIAGWQETQY
TRBV7-2	TRBJ2-5	ASSLAREETQY
TRBV18	TRBJ1-1	ASSPQQGAAEAF
TRBV5-4	TRBJ2-5	ASSLAVGRGETQY
TRBV7-8	TRBJ1-1	ASSLARRGMNTEAF
TRBV5-1	TRBJ1-6	ASSLRPGGVNSPLH
TRBV6-6	TRBJ1-3	ASSWSGVGDTIY
TRBV18	TRBJ1-4	ASSPAWGAKGISEKLF
TRBV15	TRBJ2-1	ATSSGVAGGSYNEQF
TRBV18	TRBJ2-2	ASAPGVPGELF
TRBV2	TRBJ2-1	ASIIEGAITEQF
TRBV18	TRBJ1-1	ASFPTGSDTEAF
TRBV27	TRBJ2-2	ASSFQGRGELF
TRBV28	TRBJ1-5	ASSFHLARGTVSQPQH